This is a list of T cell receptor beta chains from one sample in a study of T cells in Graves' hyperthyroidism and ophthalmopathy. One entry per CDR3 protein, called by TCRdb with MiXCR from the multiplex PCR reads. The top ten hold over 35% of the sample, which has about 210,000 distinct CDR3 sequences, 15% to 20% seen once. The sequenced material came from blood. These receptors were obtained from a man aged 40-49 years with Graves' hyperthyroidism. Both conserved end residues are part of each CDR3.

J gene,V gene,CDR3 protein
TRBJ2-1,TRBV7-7,CASSTGTGEQFF
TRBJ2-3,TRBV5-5,CASSVGTGRSDTQYF
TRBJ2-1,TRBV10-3,CAISDYGTSDPNEQFF
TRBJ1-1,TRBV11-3,CASSVQWNTEAFF
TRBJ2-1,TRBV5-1,CASSLGGFTNNEQFF
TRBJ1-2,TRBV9,CASSETQGDDGYTF
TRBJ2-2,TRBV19,CASSIDSPPATGELFF
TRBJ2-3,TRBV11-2,CASSAIQGRADTQYF
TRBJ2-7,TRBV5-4,CASSLAFSSYEQYF
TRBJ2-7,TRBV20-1,CSARRPPGEQYF
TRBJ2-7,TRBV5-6,CASSSSWDEQYF
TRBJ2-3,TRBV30,CAWKAGNTDTQYF
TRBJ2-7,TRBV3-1,CASSPSRAYEQYF
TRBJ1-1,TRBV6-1,CASSGVGRLNTETFF
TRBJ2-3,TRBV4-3,CASSQGTGGVIDTQYF
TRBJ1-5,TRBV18,CASSSRDGSLRPQHF
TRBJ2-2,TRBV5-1,CASSFTTGANTGELFF
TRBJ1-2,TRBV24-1,CATSAPPGGYTF
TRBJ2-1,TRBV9,CASSVASSHYNEQFF
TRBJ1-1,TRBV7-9,CASSRTANTEAFF